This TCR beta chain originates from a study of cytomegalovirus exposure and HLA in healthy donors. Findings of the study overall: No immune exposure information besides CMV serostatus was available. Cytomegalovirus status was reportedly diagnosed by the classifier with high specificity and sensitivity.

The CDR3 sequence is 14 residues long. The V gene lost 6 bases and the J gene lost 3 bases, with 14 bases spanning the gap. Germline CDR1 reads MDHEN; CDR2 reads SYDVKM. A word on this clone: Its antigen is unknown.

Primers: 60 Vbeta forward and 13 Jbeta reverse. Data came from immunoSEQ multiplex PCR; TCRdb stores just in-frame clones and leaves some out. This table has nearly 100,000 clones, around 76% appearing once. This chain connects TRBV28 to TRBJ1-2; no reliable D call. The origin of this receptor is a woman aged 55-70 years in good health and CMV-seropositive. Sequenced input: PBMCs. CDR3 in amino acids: CASSQGGAHYGYTF. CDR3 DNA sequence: TGTGCCAGCAGCCAAGGAGGAGCTCACTATGGCTACACCTTC.